The clone carrying this T cell receptor beta chain was recorded a few times. The antigen remains undetermined. These data originate in a study of CD8 T cells in ankylosing spondylitis. Overall study results and limits: A TCR beta motif made of about eight highly homologous variants seemed typical of ankylosing spondylitis blood. Existing reports had already noted some motif variants in reactive arthritis synovial fluid and blood. Significant enrichment of disease-linked clones was reported in matched ankylosing spondylitis synovial fluid. Disease-linked clones had a CD8+ phenotype and relatively low frequency in peripheral blood.

For TCR beta, libraries came from quantitative 5'-RACE with molecular barcodes. TCRdb re-called the 5' RACE reads with MiXCR, one entry per CDR3 protein. The sample has over 600,000 distinct CDR3 sequences, under 20% seen once. The CDR3 is 13 residues long. V lost 7 bases to trimming and J lost 9 bases; unmatched junction nucleotides: 8. Germline CDR1 and CDR2: SQVTM and ANQGSEA. The V gene is TRBV29-1, the J gene TRBJ2-1, with 11 bases fitting TRBD1. The source of this sequence is a male donor with ankylosing spondylitis. Material: blood, either unsorted or a sorted T cell fraction (not recorded which). CDR3 nucleotide sequence: TGCAGCGCCGGGACAGGGGGTCCGGTTGAGCAGTTCTTC. It translates to CSAGTGGPVEQFF.